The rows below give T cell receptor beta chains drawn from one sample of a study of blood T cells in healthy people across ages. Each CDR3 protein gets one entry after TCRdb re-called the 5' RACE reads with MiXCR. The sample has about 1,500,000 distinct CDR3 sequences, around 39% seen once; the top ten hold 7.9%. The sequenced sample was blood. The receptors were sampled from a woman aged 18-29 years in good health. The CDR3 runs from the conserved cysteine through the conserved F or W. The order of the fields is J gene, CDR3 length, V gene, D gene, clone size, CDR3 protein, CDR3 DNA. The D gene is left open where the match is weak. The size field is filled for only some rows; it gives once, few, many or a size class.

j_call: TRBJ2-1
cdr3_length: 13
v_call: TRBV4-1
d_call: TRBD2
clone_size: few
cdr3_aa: CASSQDSSGRLFF
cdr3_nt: TGCGCCAGCAGCCAAGATAGTAGCGGGAGGCTGTTCTTC

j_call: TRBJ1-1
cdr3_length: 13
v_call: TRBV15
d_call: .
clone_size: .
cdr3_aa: CATRREGITEAFF
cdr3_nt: TGTGCCACTCGAAGAGAGGGGATCACTGAAGCTTTCTTT

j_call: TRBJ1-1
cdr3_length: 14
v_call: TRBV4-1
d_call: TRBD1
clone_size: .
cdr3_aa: CASSRWTGGTEAFF
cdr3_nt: TGCGCCAGCAGCCGGTGGACAGGGGGCACTGAAGCTTTCTTT

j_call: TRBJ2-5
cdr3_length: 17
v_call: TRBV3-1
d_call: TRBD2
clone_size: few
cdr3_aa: CASSQGLAGASEETQYF
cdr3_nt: TGTGCCAGCAGCCAAGGCCTAGCGGGGGCATCTGAAGAGACCCAGTACTTC

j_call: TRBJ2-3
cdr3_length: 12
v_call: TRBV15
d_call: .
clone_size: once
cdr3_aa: CATSRGADTQYF
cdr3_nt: TGTGCCACCAGCAGAGGGGCGGATACGCAGTATTTT

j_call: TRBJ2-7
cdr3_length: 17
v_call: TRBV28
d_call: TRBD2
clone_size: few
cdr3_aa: CASSSSGSGGPSREQYF
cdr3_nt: TGTGCCAGCAGTTCCTCCGGGTCGGGGGGGCCTTCTCGCGAGCAGTACTTC

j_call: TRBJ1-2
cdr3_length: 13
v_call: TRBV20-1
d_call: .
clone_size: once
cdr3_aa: CSARGIGNSGYTF
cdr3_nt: TGCAGTGCTAGAGGGATTGGGAACTCTGGCTACACCTTC

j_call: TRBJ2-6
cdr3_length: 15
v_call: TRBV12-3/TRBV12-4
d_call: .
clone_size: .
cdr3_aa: CASSPAYSGANVLTF
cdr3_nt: TGTGCCAGCAGCCCCGCCTACTCTGGGGCCAACGTCCTGACTTTC

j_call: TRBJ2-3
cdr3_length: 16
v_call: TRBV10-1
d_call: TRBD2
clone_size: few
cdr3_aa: CASSDSSGSGGRTQYF
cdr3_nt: TGCGCCAGCAGTGATTCTTCTGGTAGCGGGGGTCGTACGCAGTATTTT

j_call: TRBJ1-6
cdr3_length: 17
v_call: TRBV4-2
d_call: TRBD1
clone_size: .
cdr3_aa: CASSQEQGALGFSPLHF
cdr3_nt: TGTGCCAGCAGCCAAGAACAGGGGGCTCTAGGGTTTTCACCCCTCCACTTT

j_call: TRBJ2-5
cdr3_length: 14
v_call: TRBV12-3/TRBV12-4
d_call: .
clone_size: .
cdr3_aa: CASSLDLTSDEQYF
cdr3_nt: TGTGCCAGCAGTTTAGATTTAACTAGTGATGAGCAGTACTTC

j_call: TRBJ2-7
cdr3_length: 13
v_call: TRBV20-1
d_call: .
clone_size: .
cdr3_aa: CSSPGGQLYEQYF
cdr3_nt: TGCAGTTCTCCAGGGGGGCAGCTCTACGAGCAGTACTTC

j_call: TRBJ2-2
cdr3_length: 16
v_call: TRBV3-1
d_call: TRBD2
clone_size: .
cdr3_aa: CASSQSGTSNTGELFF
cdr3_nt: TGTGCCAGCAGCCAATCCGGGACTAGCAACACCGGGGAGCTGTTTTTT

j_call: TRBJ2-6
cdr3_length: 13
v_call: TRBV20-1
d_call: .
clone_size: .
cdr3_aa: CSAEHSRNNVPTF
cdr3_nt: TGCAGTGCTGAGCACTCGCGAAACAACGTCCCGACTTTC

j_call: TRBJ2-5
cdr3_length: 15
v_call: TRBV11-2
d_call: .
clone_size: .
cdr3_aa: CASSLRREGPETQYF
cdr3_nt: TGTGCCAGCAGCTTGCGGCGGGAAGGGCCAGAGACCCAGTACTTC